This T cell receptor beta chain was documented in a study of T-cell memory formation after mild COVID-19. Study context: Largely, the TCR clusters proved donor specific.

The 5'RACE method, run with constant-segment primers, produced TCR alpha and TCR beta cDNA libraries (carrying sample barcodes and UMIs). Each CDR3 protein is one row after TCRdb ran MiXCR on the 5' RACE reads. The sample lists over 350,000 distinct CDR3 sequences; more than 15% were seen once. Findings and limits, study-wide: CD4+ bias marked clones expanding day 15 to 37, unlike balanced contracting clones. Those CD4+ clones that contracted were mainly in CM and EM (CD8+ ones in EMRA).

On this clonotype: What it recognizes is unknown.

V was clipped by 0 bases and J by 10 bases, with 18 bases between them. The CDR3 is 15 residues long. Germline V gene sequence: CDR1 MNHEY, CDR2 SVGAGI. The gene calls are TRBV6-5 and TRBJ1-1, with unresolved D. The specimen sequenced was PBMCs or a T cell subset sorted from them (not recorded which). This receptor was identified in a young man who had mild COVID-19 (a few samples of this study predate the infection). Cell type and time point are not known. CDR3 in amino acids: CASSYSWPDPVGAFF. The CDR3 nucleotides are TGTGCCAGCAGTTACTCTTGGCCGGACCCCGTGGGAGCTTTCTTT.